The entry that follows covers one T cell receptor (beta chain) sequence. The germline CDR1 and CDR2 sequences are SQVTM and ANQGSEA. The CDR3 has 14 amino acids. J gave up 7 bases and V 4 bases, and 11 bases lay outside the gene matches. In the original analysis: By means of reference gene primer amplification, nucleated cell counts were estimated. Sequencing used immunoSEQ multiplex PCR; TCRdb keeps in-frame clones, though not all of them. The V and J calls and clone size were taken over from that table, and D and trimming were inferred from the DNA. The sample comprises about 110,000 clones, 70% to 90% of which are singletons, and around 1.2% rests with the top ten. The source of the sample is a study of blood T cell repertoires in COVID-19. Study-level background: The United States, Italy and Spain supplied acute and convalescent COVID-19 samples. T cells, B-cell-depleted T cells, or PBMCs provided the cDNA or gDNA that served as material.

Sequences were obtained from peripheral blood. The chain carries TRBV29-1 and TRBJ2-7; 9 bases map to TRBD2. The TCR comes from a human donor in a cohort sampled during active COVID-19. CDR3 loop: CSVVVQAGGREQYF. As DNA, the CDR3 is TGCAGCGTTGTGGTACAAGCGGGGGGAAGAGAGCAGTACTTC.